This entry is about one T cell receptor (beta chain). This clonotype showed up just a few times. Its antigen is not yet known. Qualities for individual bases were not recorded, and no much larger clone is one base off. Libraries were made using RT-PCR. Sequenced using an Illumina HiSeq 2500. The public reads were quality trimmed at Q25 with fastp and then assembled into clones with MiXCR by TCRdb, keeping productive beta chains. Each entry is one CDR3 protein sequence, shown with its most common DNA and genes. The sample table lists 500,000 or so distinct CDR3 sequences, approximately 11% of them with a count of one. Of the sample, about 12% falls within the top ten clones. Read against the paper, the sample's time point label means: approximately 40 days after influenza vaccine administration. The sample originates from a study of response to subunit inactivated influenza vaccine listed by TCRdb under 2018. With respect to the entire study: The study used deep quantitative T cell receptor repertoire profiling to track responses to a trivalent subunit inactivated influenza vaccine. Results and caveats for the whole study, not just this receptor: The authors suggested that each seasonal influenza vaccination may recruit only a limited number of new T cells.

V is pruned by 3 bases and J by 9 bases, leaving 6 bases of the junction without a gene match. The CDR3, from cysteine to phenylalanine, totals 14 residues. The kept DNA is CDR3 alone, 42 bases in frame from the first base. CDR1 and CDR2 are drawn from the germline V gene: SGHTA, FQGNSA. The TCR originated in a man aged 45-65 years who received an inactivated influenza vaccine. Donor details come from another sample of the same person, matched by shared clones. The sequencing used PBMCs from blood, collected more than 35 days after vaccination. The chain was built from TRBV7-2 and TRBJ2-1, with 9 bases in between that match TRBD2. This receptor carries the CDR3 CASSFGLAGSEQFF. The DNA is as follows: TGTGCCAGCAGCTTCGGTCTAGCGGGGAGTGAGCAGTTCTTC. Here the CDR3 is joined to the reference TRBV7-2 and TRBJ2-1 genes, and the full variable domain is: GAGVSQSPSNKVTEKGKDVELRCDPISGHTALYWYRQSLGQGLEFLIYFQGNSAPDKSGLPSDRFSAERTGGSVSTLTIQRTQQEDSAVYLCASSFGLAGSEQFFGPGTRLTVL.